These 25 T cell receptor beta chains were sequenced from one sample in a study of OX40 agonist ivuxolimab in advanced cancers. Assay: immunoSEQ multiplex PCR; the TCRdb copy retains only in-frame clones and omits some. The sample consists of 70,000 to 95,000 clones, roughly 94% of them appearing once. Sequencing used CD4+ or CD8+ T cells sorted from blood, obtained in a trial of the OX40 agonist ivuxolimab. Receptor source: an adult with an advanced solid tumor such as melanoma, head and neck, liver or kidney cancer.

A single count supports this clone. The CDR3 coding sequence is TGTGCCAGCAGCTCCCGGGCCTTGTCCCACGAGCAGTACTTC. Amino acid sequence: CASSSRALSHEQYF. The chain joins TRBV5-4 to TRBJ2-7; D remains ambiguous. The CDR3 runs to 14 residues. V shed 3 bases and J shed 5 bases, with 15 bases lying between them. CDR1 is SGHNT and CDR2 is YYREEE in the germline V gene (reference sequence).

This rearrangement joins TRBV7-9 to TRBJ2-2; 8 bases fit TRBD1. Germline trimming cut 3 bases from V and 6 bases from J; bases unmatched to any gene: 9. The CDR3 is made up of 16 amino acids. Germline values: CDR1 SEHNR, CDR2 FQNEAQ (reference sequence). The CDR3 sequence is CASSFTRQGRPGELFF. CDR3 nucleotides: TGTGCCAGCAGCTTTACCCGACAGGGGAGGCCCGGGGAGCTGTTTTTT.

The chain uses TRBV7-8 and TRBJ1-5; maybe TRBD1 (5 bases). Germline V lookup: CDR1 SGHVS, CDR2 FQNEAQ. The CDR3 has 14 residues. Deletions cut 6 bases from V and 3 bases from J, with 12 bases between. The CDR3 coding sequence is TGTGCCAGCAGTCAGGGTGGGAACAATCAGCCCCAGCATTTT. It translates to CASSQGGNNQPQHF.

This clone was counted only a few times. The chain recombines TRBV2 with TRBJ1-6, with D possibly matching TRBD1 (5 bases). Germline V gene sequence: CDR1 SNHLY, CDR2 FYNNEI. The CDR3 is 13 amino acids. V lost 3 bases to trimming and J lost 10 bases, with 10 bases between them. CDR3: CASSEDMESPLHF. The CDR3 DNA sequence: TGTGCCAGCAGTGAGGACATGGAATCACCCCTCCACTTT.

The chain recombines TRBV4-1 with TRBJ2-7, with unresolved D. This CDR3 is 13 amino acids long. V gave up 4 bases and J gave up 3 bases, with 10 bases separating them. The germline CDR1 and CDR2 sequences are MGHRA and YSYEKL. The CDR3 DNA sequence: TGCGCCAGCAGCCCTGATTCTAGCTACGAGCAGTACTTC. Protein: CASSPDSSYEQYF.

V and J are TRBV5-6 and TRBJ1-2, with 7 bases that match TRBD1. The CDR3 consists of 14 residues. V shed 2 bases and J 8 bases; nucleotides not matched to a gene: 9. Germline lookup yields CDR1 SGHDT and CDR2 YYEEEE. Written as DNA, the CDR3 is TGTGCCAGCAGCTTCGGGACAGCTCATCGGGGCTACACCTTC. This translates into CASSFGTAHRGYTF.

The chain is built from TRBV23-1 and TRBJ1-5, with D maybe TRBD1 (5 bases). TRBV23-1 is an ORF for which the function is uncertain. Trimming removed 3 bases at V and 2 bases at J, with 23 bases between. The CDR3 runs 19 residues. The CDR3 region is CASSHPPGRRSVGNQPQHF. CDR3 DNA sequence: TGCGCCAGCAGTCACCCGCCGGGACGCCGGTCCGTGGGCAATCAGCCCCAGCATTTT.

This rearrangement joins TRBV29-1 to TRBJ1-3, with 10 bases aligning to TRBD1. This CDR3 contains 14 residues. The V gene end was trimmed by 6 bases and the J gene end by 2 bases; junction bases not matched to a gene: 4. In germline, CDR1 is SQVTM, CDR2 ANQGSEA. The DNA for the CDR3 is TGCAGCGTAGCCGGGACAGGGGCTGGAAACACCATATATTTT. Amino acid sequence: CSVAGTGAGNTIYF.

The chain uses TRBV5-6 and TRBJ1-1; D gene unclear. CDR1 SGHDT and CDR2 YYEEEE come from the germline V gene. CDR3 length: 12 amino acids. V was shortened by 1 base and J by 5 bases, with 6 bases between the two germline ends. CDR3 in amino acids: CASSLSRTEAFF. CDR3 coding DNA: TGTGCCAGCAGCTTGAGTCGGACTGAAGCTTTCTTT.

The genes are TRBV30 and TRBJ1-2; 11 bases are shared with TRBD1. The germline V gene encodes CDR1 GTSNPN and CDR2 SVGIG (reference sequence). V lost 2 bases and J lost 8; bases outside the gene matches: 16. The CDR3 consists of 17 residues. As DNA, the CDR3 is TGTGCCTGGAGTTCGCCTCCCTGGGACAGGGGGTTAGGGGGCTACACCTTC. It is translated as CAWSSPPWDRGLGGYTF.

The genes are TRBV14 and TRBJ2-7; 8 positions match TRBD1. With 1 base clipped from V and 6 bases from J, the junction kept 14 bases outside the gene matches. The CDR3 has 17 amino acids. Germline CDR1 SGHDN, CDR2 FVKESK. CDR3 loop: CASSQVGAGGLEVEQYF. CDR3 nucleotide sequence: TGTGCCAGCAGCCAAGTCGGGGCAGGGGGCCTCGAGGTCGAGCAGTACTTC.

In its sample, this clone ranks as medium-sized. The chain carries TRBV19 and TRBJ1-1; D call uncertain. Trimming pared 10 bases from V and 1 base from J, leaving 19 bases between. Germline CDR1 reads LNHDA; CDR2 reads SQIVND (reference sequence). CDR3 size: 15 residues. CDR3 sequence (DNA): TGTGCCACCTCGGGGTTTCTTCAAGCGAACACTGAAGCTTTCTTT. Translated: CATSGFLQANTEAFF.

The gene calls are TRBV28 and TRBJ1-5; D possibly corresponds to TRBD1 (5 bases). Per the germline V gene, CDR1 is MDHEN and CDR2 is SYDVKM. V lost 4 bases, J lost 5 bases, and 18 bases lay in between. The CDR3 loop spans 16 amino acids. CDR3 in amino acids: CASSSLQSSGDQPQHF. For the CDR3, the DNA is TGTGCCAGCAGTTCACTACAGTCATCGGGGGATCAGCCCCAGCATTTT.

The genes are TRBV11-3 and TRBJ2-5; tentative D call: TRBD1 (7 bases). V was trimmed by 2 bases and J by 3 bases, leaving 13 bases between them. This CDR3 comprises 15 residues. Germline CDR1 SGHNT, CDR2 YENEEA. The chain's CDR3 is CASSLSDREEETQYF. CDR3 coding DNA: TGTGCCAGCAGCTTATCCGACAGGGAGGAAGAGACCCAGTACTTC.

The rearrangement joins TRBV6-6 to TRBJ2-1; 7 bases align to TRBD2. Trimming removed 5 bases from V and 14 bases from J; junction bases left unmatched: 18. This CDR3 comprises 15 residues. Germline-derived CDR1 and CDR2 are MNHNY and SVGAGI (reference sequence). CDR3 coding DNA: TGTGCCAGCAGTCCCGGCATCCGGGGGAGGGAAGGGGAGTTCTTC. This gives the protein CASSPGIRGREGEFF.

V gene TRBV9 combines with J gene TRBJ1-1; D ambiguous. V was shortened by 0 bases and J by 5 bases, with 8 bases between the two germline ends. The CDR3 loop spans 13 amino acids. The germline V gene has CDR1 SGDLS and CDR2 YYNGEE. CDR3 region: CASSVVASTEAFF. As DNA, the CDR3 is TGTGCCAGCAGCGTAGTGGCCAGTACTGAAGCTTTCTTT.

The gene calls are TRBV4-1 and TRBJ1-5, with D possibly TRBD1 on 6 matching bases. The V gene's germline CDR1 is MGHRA and CDR2 YSYEKL. The CDR3 extends over 17 amino acids. Trimming pared 0 bases from V and 3 bases from J, leaving 15 bases between. CDR3 sequence (DNA): TGCGCCAGCAGCCAAGAGAGGGGGGGCTTAGACAATCAGCCCCAGCATTTT. It encodes CASSQERGGLDNQPQHF.

This clone was counted a single time. A much larger clonotype is one base distant, so this may be a read error. The chain couples TRBV28 to TRBJ1-5; a weak D match, TRBD1 (6 bases). Germline V gene sequence: CDR1 MDHEN, CDR2 SYDVKM. The CDR3 length is 14 residues. V gave up 4 bases and J gave up 1 base, with 8 bases separating them. The chain's CDR3 is CASSYGQSNQPQHF. In nucleotides, the CDR3 is TGTGCCAGCAGTTACGGACAGAGCAATCAGCCCCAGCATTTT.

The chain uses TRBV15 and TRBJ2-7; weak D call: TRBD2 (6 bases). The CDR3 consists of 12 residues. The germline V gene has CDR1 LNHNV and CDR2 YYDKDF (reference sequence). V lost 3 bases, J lost 3 bases, and 6 bases lay in between. CDR3 in DNA: TGTGCCACCAGCAGCGGGAGCTACGAGCAGTACTTC. Residues: CATSSGSYEQYF.

The rearrangement uses TRBV28 and TRBJ1-1, with D possibly TRBD1 on 5 matching bases. This CDR3 has 12 amino acids. Trimming took 6 bases from V and 4 from J, leaving 9 bases between them. Looked up from germline, CDR1 is MDHEN and CDR2 is SYDVKM. CDR3 DNA: TGTGCCAGCAGGCGGGGGTTCACTGAAGCTTTCTTT. This encodes CASRRGFTEAFF.

The V and J genes are TRBV27 and TRBJ2-3; D might be TRBD2 (5 bases). Per germline, CDR1 MNHEY and CDR2 SMNVEV (reference sequence). Trimming stripped 4 bases from V and 4 bases from J, with 12 bases between. There are 14 residues in the CDR3. Here the CDR3 DNA reads TGTGCCAGCAGTTCCTGGGAGAGGGCAGATACGCAGTATTTT. Translated, it gives CASSSWERADTQYF.

This chain joins TRBV27 and TRBJ2-7; D could derive from TRBD1 or TRBD2 (5 bases each). Trimming removed 4 bases at V and 0 bases at J, with 7 bases between. Germline-derived CDR1 and CDR2 are MNHEY and SMNVEV (reference sequence). This CDR3 region has 13 residues. The chain's CDR3 is CASSSGASYEQYF. CDR3 DNA: TGTGCCAGCAGTTCCGGGGCCTCCTACGAGCAGTACTTC.

With respect to this clone: The same CDR3 arises from other DNA sequences in this sample as well. V usage is TRBV27 and J usage is TRBJ2-1; 8 bases fit TRBD1. Trimming removed 0 bases from V and 0 bases from J; junction bases left unmatched: 1. The CDR3 runs to 16 residues. Germline CDR1 MNHEY, CDR2 SMNVEV (reference sequence). This CDR3 is CASSLSTGGSYNEQFF. The CDR3 coding sequence is TGTGCCAGCAGTTTATCCACAGGGGGCTCCTACAATGAGCAGTTCTTC.

The chain joins TRBV4-2 to TRBJ2-2; 7 positions match TRBD2. Germline V gives CDR1 LGHNA, CDR2 YNFKEQ. The CDR3 totals 16 residues. Trimming took 0 bases from V and 6 from J; bases not matched to a gene: 7. Here the CDR3 DNA reads TGTGCCAGCAGCCAAGATCCGTGGGGGGGAGCCGGGGAGCTGTTTTTT. Its translation is CASSQDPWGGAGELFF.

The chain joins TRBV5-1 to TRBJ2-7; D unresolved. Trimming removed 0 bases at V and 6 bases at J, with 10 bases between. The germline CDR1 and CDR2 sequences are SGHRS and YFSETQ. This CDR3 region has 13 residues. CDR3 DNA: TGCGCCAGCAGCTTGGGGGCAGACCTCGAGCAGTACTTC. It specifies CASSLGADLEQYF.